This TCR beta chain was found in a study of blood T cell repertoires in COVID-19. Across the study: The origin of the acute and convalescent COVID-19 samples was the United States, Italy and Spain. PBMCs, B-cell-depleted T cells, or T cells provided the cDNA or gDNA that made up the material.

The germline V gene has CDR1 MDHEN and CDR2 SYDVKM. V lost 5 bases and J lost 7, with 29 bases in between. The CDR3 is made up of 18 amino acids. Original processing methods: Amplification from reference gene primers served as the basis for estimated nucleated cell counts. Produced via immunoSEQ multiplex PCR; TCRdb's table is partial and in-frame only. Clone size and V and J calls were adopted from that table, with D and trimming inferred from the DNA. Among roughly 45,000 clones listed, over 80% were seen once. The specimen was peripheral blood. The sequence derives from a man aged 50 or older with active COVID-19. The J gene is TRBJ1-2, the V gene TRBV28, with a possible D match to TRBD1 (5 bases). The chain's CDR3 is CASSPPYESVTEVFGYTF. The CDR3 coding sequence is TGTGCCAGCAGTCCGCCTTATGAGTCTGTGACAGAGGTCTTTGGCTACACCTTC.